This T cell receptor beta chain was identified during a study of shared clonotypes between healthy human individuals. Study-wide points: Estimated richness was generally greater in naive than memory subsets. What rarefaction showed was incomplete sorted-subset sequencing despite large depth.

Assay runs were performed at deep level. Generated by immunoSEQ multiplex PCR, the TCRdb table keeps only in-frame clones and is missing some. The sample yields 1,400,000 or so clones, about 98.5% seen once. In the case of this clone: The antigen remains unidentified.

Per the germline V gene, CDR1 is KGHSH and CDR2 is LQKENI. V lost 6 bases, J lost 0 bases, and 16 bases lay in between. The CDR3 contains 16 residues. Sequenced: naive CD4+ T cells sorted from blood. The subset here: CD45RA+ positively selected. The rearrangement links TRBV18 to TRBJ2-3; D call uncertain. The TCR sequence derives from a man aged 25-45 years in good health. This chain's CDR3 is CASSPLLDSSTDTQYF. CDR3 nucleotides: TGTGCCAGCTCTCCCCTATTGGATTCTAGCACAGATACGCAGTATTTT.